The next 32 T cell receptor beta chains were all read from a single sample in a study of cytomegalovirus exposure and HLA in healthy donors. The PCR contained 60 Vbeta and 13 Jbeta primers. TCRdb's copy holds only in-frame clones and misses some; the assay was immunoSEQ multiplex PCR. The sample has approximately 120,000 clones, 76% seen once. The sample comprised PBMCs. These receptors all come from a man aged 45-65 years in good health and CMV-seronegative.

The chain carries TRBV25-1 and TRBJ1-6; TRBD1 matches 7 bases. The CDR3 is made up of 15 amino acids. CDR1 is MGHDK and CDR2 is SYGVNS in the germline V gene. V was pared by 0 bases and J by 6 bases, with 2 bases of the junction left unmatched. The DNA of the CDR3 is TGTGCCAGCAGTGAATATGGGACAGTTAATTCACCCCTCCACTTT. This gives the protein CASSEYGTVNSPLHF.

This chain uses TRBV2 with TRBJ1-6; D unclear. The V gene lost 6 bases and the J gene lost 10 bases, with 13 bases spanning the gap. The CDR3 runs to 13 residues. Germline loops: CDR1 SNHLY, CDR2 FYNNEI. CDR3 amino acids: CASRIEFKSPLHF. CDR3 sequence (DNA): TGTGCCAGCAGAATCGAGTTCAAATCACCCCTCCACTTT.

This clone occurred once. The chain is built from TRBV6-5 and TRBJ1-2; D possibly corresponds to TRBD1 (6 bases). CDR3 length: 12 amino acids. The germline V gene encodes CDR1 MNHEY and CDR2 SVGAGI. V was cut by 5 bases and J by 4 bases, with 8 bases left in between. This CDR3 reads CASSATGYGYTF. The DNA for the CDR3 is TGTGCCAGCAGTGCGACAGGCTATGGCTACACCTTC.

Only one count was recorded for this clone. V gene TRBV7-9 combines with J gene TRBJ2-3, with 9 bases lining up with TRBD2. There are 15 residues in the CDR3. The V gene end was trimmed by 8 bases and the J gene end by 3 bases; junction bases not matched to a gene: 9. Germline assignment: CDR1 SEHNR and CDR2 FQNEAQ (reference sequence). DNA of the CDR3: TGTGCCAGCTTACAGGCTAGCGGGGCGACAGATACGCAGTATTTT. This encodes CASLQASGATDTQYF. Using reference TRBV7-9 and TRBJ2-3 for the parts outside the CDR3, the full variable domain is DTGVSQNPRHKITKRGQNVTFRCDPISEHNRLYWYRQTLGQGPEFLTYFQNEAQLEKSRLLSDRFSAERPKGSFSTLEIQRTEQGDSAMYLCASLQASGATDTQYFGPGTRLTVL.

J is TRBJ2-3 and V is TRBV2; no firm D call. The CDR3 length is 14 residues. V was pared by 8 bases and J by 5 bases, with 17 bases between. Per germline, CDR1 SNHLY and CDR2 FYNNEI. In DNA, the CDR3 is TGTGCCAGCGCCCGAGGCACTCCGTTAGATACGCAGTATTTT. Translating gives CASARGTPLDTQYF. Full variable domain (remainder filled in from reference TRBV2 and TRBJ2-3): EPEVTQTPSHQVTQMGQEVILRCVPISNHLYFYWYRQILGQKVEFLVSFYNNEISEKSEIFDDQFSVERPDGSNFTLKIRSTKLEDSAMYFCASARGTPLDTQYFGPGTRLTVL.

The chain joins TRBV10-3 to TRBJ1-2; TRBD1 agrees at 9 bases. The CDR3 spans 14 residues. The germline CDR1 and CDR2 sequences are ENHRY and SYGVKD. The junction had 4 bases not matched to a gene; V was cut back by 8 bases and J by 0 bases. The CDR3 spells CAIGTGGTNYGYTF. In DNA form, the CDR3 reads TGTGCCATCGGAACAGGGGGCACTAACTATGGCTACACCTTC.

The rearrangement joins TRBV9 to TRBJ2-2, with a tentative D call TRBD2 (5 bases). CDR3 length: 17 amino acids. The germline V and J ends were trimmed by 1 base and 3 bases, with 16 bases remaining between them. Germline loops: CDR1 SGDLS, CDR2 YYNGEE. The CDR3 DNA sequence: TGTGCCAGCAGCGTAAGCGGTAGGAGTGACTACACCGGGGAGCTGTTTTTT. Translated: CASSVSGRSDYTGELFF. Full variable domain (outside the CDR3, taken from reference TRBV9 and TRBJ2-2): DSGVTQTPKHLITATGQRVTLRCSPRSGDLSVYWYQQSLDQGLQFLIQYYNGEERAKGNILERFSAQQFPDLHSELNLSSLELGDSALYFCASSVSGRSDYTGELFFGEGSRLTVL.

The V call is TRBV11-2, the J call TRBJ1-1; 10 nucleotides align to TRBD1. Unmatched junction bases numbered 4, after V lost 1 base and J lost 11 bases. Looked up from germline, CDR1 is SGHAT and CDR2 is FQNNGV. This CDR3 region has 13 residues. The CDR3 reads CASSLGQGARAFF. CDR3 bases: TGTGCCAGCAGCTTAGGACAGGGGGCCAGGGCTTTCTTT.

V is TRBV5-5 and J is TRBJ2-3; D gene ambiguous. The V end lost 0 bases, the J end lost 2 bases, and 4 bases lay between the germline ends. This CDR3 comprises 13 residues. Germline V gene lookup returns CDR1 SGHKS and CDR2 YYEKEE (reference sequence). The CDR3 sequence is CASSLGHTDTQYF. Here the CDR3 DNA reads TGTGCCAGCAGCTTGGGACACACAGATACGCAGTATTTT.

The V and J genes are TRBV7-2 and TRBJ1-1, with D tentatively TRBD1 (5 bases). The CDR3 has 15 amino acids. V was cut by 1 base and J by 4 bases, with 13 bases left in between. Germline V CDR1 and CDR2: SGHTA, FQGNSA. The CDR3 region has the DNA TGTGCCAGCAGCTTAGACAGGCGAACAGGCACTGAAGCTTTCTTT. Protein product: CASSLDRRTGTEAFF.

The rearrangement uses TRBV7-8 and TRBJ1-1; possible D gene TRBD1, 6 bases. CDR3 length: 15 residues. The V end lost 4 bases, the J end lost 4 bases, and 16 bases lay between the germline ends. Germline CDR1 and CDR2: SGHVS and FQNEAQ. CDR3 DNA: TGTGCCAGCAGCTCGATCTCTACAGGGATCACTGAAGCTTTCTTT. Its translation: CASSSISTGITEAFF.

The table lists this clone with a few counts. As DNA, the CDR3 is TGCGCCAGCAGCTTGGTATCGCGACAGGGTTACAATGAGCAGTTCTTC. Translating gives CASSLVSRQGYNEQFF. This chain joins TRBV5-1 and TRBJ2-1; 7 nucleotides line up with TRBD1. Germline loops: CDR1 SGHRS, CDR2 YFSETQ. The CDR3 length is 16 residues. Germline trimming cut 0 bases from V and 4 bases from J; bases unmatched to any gene: 7.

V gene TRBV7-9 combines with J gene TRBJ2-3; 10 nucleotides line up with TRBD2. The V segment lost 4 bases and the J segment 4 bases; nucleotides outside the gene matches: 11. The CDR3 extends over 17 amino acids. In germline, CDR1 is SEHNR, CDR2 FQNEAQ (reference sequence). The CDR3 DNA reads TGTGCCAGCAGCTCACCGAGCGGGGGGGCTCTCGCAGATACGCAGTATTTT. As protein: CASSSPSGGALADTQYF.

CDR3 nucleotides: TGTGCCAGCAGCTCATTCGGCAGGGGGCGTCTTGGAGGCTGGAACACTGAAGCTTTCTTT. Translated: CASSSFGRGRLGGWNTEAFF. This chain connects TRBV5-5 to TRBJ1-1, with 8 positions matching TRBD1. With V trimmed by 3 bases and J by 1 base, 20 bases remained unmatched. Germline CDR1 and CDR2: SGHKS and YYEKEE (reference sequence). The CDR3 runs to 20 residues.

The J gene is TRBJ2-5, the V gene TRBV5-1; 7 nucleotides line up with TRBD1. Germline trimming cut 4 bases from V and 2 bases from J; bases unmatched to any gene: 5. CDR1 SGHRS and CDR2 YFSETQ come from the germline V gene. The CDR3 is 14 amino acids. The CDR3 sequence is CASSPGQAQETQYF. The CDR3 bases are TGCGCCAGCAGCCCCGGACAGGCGCAAGAGACCCAGTACTTC.

This clone occurred a few times. The rearrangement uses TRBV15 and TRBJ2-3; 7 bases fit TRBD2. The germline V gene encodes CDR1 LNHNV and CDR2 YYDKDF (reference sequence). The CDR3 spans 13 residues. Trimming at V came to 9 bases and at J to 2 bases, leaving 5 bases not matched to a gene. The CDR3, as DNA: TGTGCCACGTCGGGGGGAACCACAGATACGCAGTATTTT. Translated: CATSGGTTDTQYF. Supplemented by reference TRBV15 and TRBJ2-3, the full variable domain reads DAMVIQNPRYQVTQFGKPVTLSCSQTLNHNVMYWYQQKSSQAPKLLFHYYDKDFNNEADTPDNFQSRRPNTSFCFLDIRSPGLGDTAMYLCATSGGTTDTQYFGPGTRLTVL.

The chain carries TRBV4-1 and TRBJ2-1, with D possibly TRBD2 on 6 matching bases. The germline CDR1 and CDR2 sequences are MGHRA and YSYEKL. The germline V and J ends were trimmed by 5 bases and 4 bases, with 12 bases remaining between them. The CDR3 covers 14 residues. CDR3 bases: TGCGCCAGCAGCTCCGGGACTGAGTACAATGAGCAGTTCTTC. Its protein is CASSSGTEYNEQFF.

V gene TRBV6-1 combines with J gene TRBJ1-1, with 7 positions matching TRBD1. Trimming cost V 6 bases and J 2 bases; bases outside gene matches: 6. The germline V gene has CDR1 MNHNS and CDR2 SASEGT. The CDR3 sequence is 14 residues long. This CDR3 is CASRSGTANTEAFF. The CDR3 DNA reads TGTGCCAGCAGATCCGGGACAGCAAACACTGAAGCTTTCTTT.

The V call is TRBV5-4, the J call TRBJ2-2; weak D call: TRBD1 (5 bases). The germline V gene encodes CDR1 SGHNT and CDR2 YYREEE (reference sequence). The CDR3 totals 14 residues. The V gene lost 5 bases and the J gene lost 0 bases, with 8 bases spanning the gap. CDR3 DNA: TGTGCCAGCAGACAGGACACGAACACCGGGGAGCTGTTTTTT. Translation gives CASRQDTNTGELFF.

This clone has a single count. V usage is TRBV14 and J usage is TRBJ1-2; a possible D gene is TRBD1 (5 bases). Trimming took 1 base from V and 9 from J, leaving 15 bases between them. This CDR3 region has 14 residues. In germline, CDR1 is SGHDN, CDR2 FVKESK. CDR3 coding DNA: TGTGCCAGCAGCCAAGGGGGGGGGTCTATGCGCTACACCTTC. Translated: CASSQGGGSMRYTF. Full variable domain (outside the CDR3, taken from reference TRBV14 and TRBJ1-2): EAGVTQFPSHSVIEKGQTVTLRCDPISGHDNLYWYRRVMGKEIKFLLHFVKESKQDESGMPNNRFLAERTGGTYSTLKVQPAELEDSGVYFCASSQGGGSMRYTFGSGTRLTVV.

This sequence joins TRBV6-6 and TRBJ2-1, with D possibly TRBD2 on 6 matching bases. The CDR3 length is 13 residues. The V end was cut by 0 bases, the J end by 10 bases, with 10 bases between. The V gene's germline CDR1 is MNHNY and CDR2 SVGAGI (reference sequence). In DNA form, the CDR3 reads TGTGCCAGCAGTTACTCCGGGGGATCCGAGCAGTTCTTC. Its protein is CASSYSGGSEQFF.

This rearrangement joins TRBV11-3 to TRBJ2-5; possible D gene TRBD1, 6 bases. V shed 5 bases and J shed 4 bases, with 14 bases lying between them. The germline V gene has CDR1 SGHNT and CDR2 YENEEA. The CDR3 is made up of 14 amino acids. CDR3 protein: CASSQQGARETQYF. The CDR3 DNA reads TGTGCCAGCAGCCAACAGGGAGCTAGAGAGACCCAGTACTTC.

This chain links TRBV7-2 with TRBJ1-1; tentative D call: TRBD1 (5 bases). The CDR3 consists of 14 residues. The germline V gene has CDR1 SGHTA and CDR2 FQGNSA. V lost 2 bases and J 1 base, leaving 8 bases between the germline ends. As DNA, the CDR3 is TGTGCCAGCAGCTTATGGGGGGAGAACACTGAAGCTTTCTTT. It translates to CASSLWGENTEAFF.

The CDR3: CASSPGVWDTGELFF. The CDR3 DNA reads as TGTGCCAGTAGTCCGGGGGTTTGGGACACCGGGGAGCTGTTTTTT. The chain is built from TRBV19 and TRBJ2-2, with a possible D match to TRBD2 (6 bases). The V end lost 5 bases, the J end lost 3 bases, and 13 bases lay between the germline ends. This CDR3 is 15 amino acids long. Looked up from germline, CDR1 is LNHDA and CDR2 is SQIVND (reference sequence). Full variable domain (missing parts from reference TRBV19 and TRBJ2-2): DGGITQSPKYLFRKEGQNVTLSCEQNLNHDAMYWYRQDPGQGLRLIYYSQIVNDFQKGDIAEGYSVSREKKESFPLTVTSAQKNPTAFYLCASSPGVWDTGELFFGEGSRLTVL.

Notes on this clone: Other DNA variants within this sample encode the same CDR3. J is TRBJ1-2 and V is TRBV2; D gene ambiguous. CDR1 is SNHLY and CDR2 is FYNNEI in the germline V gene. The CDR3 loop spans 14 amino acids. Deletions cut 4 bases from V and 4 bases from J, with 13 bases between. Written as DNA, the CDR3 is TGTGCCAGCAGTGTCCAGCGCGCTCCCTATGGCTACACCTTC. Its protein product is CASSVQRAPYGYTF.

The chain is built from TRBV5-1 and TRBJ2-5, with D perhaps TRBD2 (7 bases). Germline V gene lookup returns CDR1 SGHRS and CDR2 YFSETQ. V dropped 0 bases and J dropped 4 bases, with 13 bases sitting between them. The CDR3 spans 15 residues. CDR3: CASSLEGGEAETQYF. CDR3 sequence (DNA): TGCGCCAGCAGCTTGGAGGGGGGGGAGGCAGAGACCCAGTACTTC.

On this clone: In the same sample, other DNA sequences code for this CDR3. V gene TRBV5-1 combines with J gene TRBJ2-2; 7 bases line up with TRBD1. V lost 0 bases, J lost 5 bases, and 1 base stayed unmatched. Germline CDR1 SGHRS, CDR2 YFSETQ. The CDR3 is made up of 14 amino acids. The CDR3 sequence: CASSLGQGTGELFF. In DNA form, the CDR3 reads TGCGCCAGCAGCTTGGGACAGGGAACCGGGGAGCTGTTTTTT.

This chain links TRBV4-1 with TRBJ1-4, with 12 bases that match TRBD1. CDR1 is MGHRA, CDR2 YSYEKL, per germline. Germline trimming cut 3 bases from V and 8 bases from J; bases unmatched to any gene: 7. This CDR3 is built from 16 residues. The CDR3 is CASSHHTGTGGEKLFF. CDR3 sequence (DNA): TGCGCCAGCAGCCATCACACCGGGACAGGGGGCGAAAAACTGTTTTTT.

The chain links TRBV6-1 to TRBJ2-7; weak D call: TRBD2 (5 bases). Germline loops: CDR1 MNHNS, CDR2 SASEGT. The V gene lost 6 bases and the J gene lost 12 bases, with 18 bases spanning the gap. This CDR3 comprises 12 residues. The CDR3 reads CASRTGEGSWYV. The DNA of the CDR3 is TGTGCCAGCAGGACCGGGGAAGGTAGTTGGTACGTC.

This chain joins TRBV4-2 and TRBJ2-3; D possibly corresponds to TRBD2 (6 bases). The V gene lost 0 bases and the J gene lost 2 bases, with 15 bases spanning the gap. The CDR3 consists of 17 residues. Germline V gene sequence: CDR1 LGHNA, CDR2 YNFKEQ. The CDR3 DNA reads as TGTGCCAGCAGCCAAGAGGCGCGGGGCTACCTCACAGATACGCAGTATTTT. The encoded protein is CASSQEARGYLTDTQYF.

CDR3 residues: CASSGGVEAKNIQYF. For the CDR3, the DNA is TGCGCCAGCAGTGGGGGCGTAGAGGCCAAAAACATTCAGTACTTC. The chain has TRBV10-2 and TRBJ2-4, with D perhaps TRBD1 (5 bases). The germline V gene has CDR1 WSHSY and CDR2 SAAADI. The CDR3 is 15 residues long. Trimming removed 4 bases at V and 1 base at J, with 11 bases between.

The rearrangement uses TRBV7-2 and TRBJ2-7, with TRBD1 identical over 9 bases. The trim removed 5 bases at V and 3 bases at J, leaving 8 bases unmatched. Germline CDR1 and CDR2: SGHTA and FQGNSA. The CDR3 spans 15 residues. This CDR3 reads CASSPLPDRGYEQYF. The CDR3 bases are TGTGCCAGCAGCCCTCTGCCGGACAGGGGCTACGAGCAGTACTTC.